The clone carrying this T cell receptor (beta chain) was seen a handful of times. As yet, its antigen is unknown. Pooling covered second doses at about 4 or about 12 weeks. The table came from immunoSEQ multiplex PCR; TCRdb's copy has only in-frame clones and leaves some out. Among 100,000 to 150,000 clones listed, more than 80% were seen once. This entry belongs to a study of T cell responses to AZD1222 COVID-19 vaccine. Study results and caveats: No day 14 peak samples; only post-peak repertoires were characterized. Elevations in Spike-specific TCR breadth and depth followed administration of two AZD1222 doses. Epitopes outside B.1.351 and B.1.1.7 mutated regions reportedly drew nearly half of spike TCRs.

CDR1 and CDR2 (germline): SEHNR, FQNEAQ (reference sequence). V lost 2 bases and J lost 7, with 11 bases in between. CDR3 length equals 13 residues. The genes are TRBV7-9 and TRBJ2-5; no clear D. This material consisted of peripheral blood, taken 28 days after the second AZD1222 dose. This clonotype was obtained from an adult who received the AZD1222 COVID-19 vaccine. The chain's CDR3 is CASSLLFIGTQYF. The CDR3 nucleotides read TGTGCCAGCAGCTTACTCTTTATCGGGACCCAGTACTTC.